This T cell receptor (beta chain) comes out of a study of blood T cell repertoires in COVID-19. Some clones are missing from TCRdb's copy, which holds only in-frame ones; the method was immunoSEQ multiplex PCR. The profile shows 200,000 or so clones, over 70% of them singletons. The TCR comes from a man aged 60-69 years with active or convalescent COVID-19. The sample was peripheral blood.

The CDR3 DNA follows: TGTGCCAGCAGTTTAATCGGCCTTACAGGGCCCAATGAGCAGTTCTTC. Translating it yields CASSLIGLTGPNEQFF. The chain links TRBV27 to TRBJ2-1; maybe TRBD1 (6 bases). The CDR3 loop spans 16 amino acids. V was cut by 2 bases and J by 6 bases, with 17 bases left in between. The germline CDR1 and CDR2 sequences are MNHEY and SMNVEV (reference sequence).